These 21 T cell receptor beta chains originate from one sample sequenced in a study of blood T cell repertoires in COVID-19. The protocol was immunoSEQ multiplex PCR, while the TCRdb copy is restricted to in-frame clones and leaves out a portion. Here the sample spans some 200,000 clones, 65% to 90% being singletons. Sequencing used PBMCs or T cells enriched from blood (not recorded which). These receptors came from a middle-aged man who had recovered from COVID-19.

The gene calls are TRBV7-9 and TRBJ2-1; 10 bases match TRBD2. Germline V gives CDR1 SEHNR, CDR2 FQNEAQ (reference sequence). The CDR3 covers 15 residues. Trimming took 5 bases from V and 3 from J; bases not matched to a gene: 4. The DNA for the CDR3 is TGTGCCAGCAGCCGAGCTAGCGGGGGCTACAATGAGCAGTTCTTC. This gives the protein CASSRASGGYNEQFF. The whole variable domain, remainder taken from reference TRBV7-9 and TRBJ2-1, is DTGVSQNPRHKITKRGQNVTFRCDPISEHNRLYWYRQTLGQGPEFLTYFQNEAQLEKSRLLSDRFSAERPKGSFSTLEIQRTEQGDSAMYLCASSRASGGYNEQFFGPGTRLTVL.

This sequence joins TRBV30 and TRBJ1-2; 7 bases line up with TRBD1. The CDR3 runs to 13 residues. The V and J ends lost 1 base and 1 base, in that order; junction bases with no gene match: 0. Germline values: CDR1 GTSNPN, CDR2 SVGIG (reference sequence). The CDR3 spells CAWSGQGNYGYTF. The CDR3, as DNA: TGTGCCTGGAGTGGACAGGGTAACTATGGCTACACCTTC.

This clone appeared once. This chain joins TRBV6-6 and TRBJ2-4, with D perhaps matching TRBD2 (6 bases). CDR1 and CDR2 (germline): MNHNY, SVGAGI (reference sequence). The V end was cut by 4 bases, the J end by 6 bases, with 13 bases between. There are 14 residues in the CDR3. The CDR3 bases are TGTGCCAGCAGTTCCGGGACTTTAGTAAACATTCAGTACTTC. This encodes CASSSGTLVNIQYF.

A few counts support this clone. The V and J genes are TRBV5-1 and TRBJ1-3, with D perhaps TRBD1 (5 bases). CDR3 size: 14 residues. CDR1 is SGHRS, CDR2 YFSETQ, per germline. The ends were cut back, 4 bases at V and 6 bases at J, with 14 bases in the middle. The CDR3 DNA follows: TGCGCCAGCAGCCTCGGAGGGGTACAAAACACCATATATTTT. As protein: CASSLGGVQNTIYF. Full variable domain (rest looked up from reference TRBV5-1 and TRBJ1-3): KAGVTQTPRYLIKTRGQQVTLSCSPISGHRSVSWYQQTPGQGLQFLFEYFSETQRNKGNFPGRFSGRQFSNSRSEMNVSTLELGDSALYLCASSLGGVQNTIYFGEGSWLTVV.

The rearrangement uses TRBV30 and TRBJ1-6; D gene uncertain. In germline, CDR1 is GTSNPN, CDR2 SVGIG (reference sequence). V shed 5 bases and J shed 7 bases, with 15 bases lying between them. This CDR3 is 14 amino acids long. The CDR3 DNA reads as TGTGCCTGGGATCTAAGATTCTCAAATTCACCCCTCCACTTT. Its protein is CAWDLRFSNSPLHF.

The chain couples TRBV24-1 to TRBJ1-5; 10 positions match TRBD1. V lost 9 bases to trimming and J lost 6 bases; unmatched junction nucleotides: 4. CDR3 length equals 13 residues. Germline assignment: CDR1 KGHDR and CDR2 SFDVKD. This chain's CDR3 is CATSGQGPQPQHF. Here the CDR3 DNA reads TGTGCCACCTCGGGACAGGGGCCTCAGCCCCAGCATTTT.

The chain joins TRBV29-1 to TRBJ2-7; D might be TRBD1 (6 bases). Germline V gene sequence: CDR1 SQVTM, CDR2 ANQGSEA. Trimming took 1 base from V and 0 from J, leaving 7 bases between them. The CDR3 has 13 residues. Here the CDR3 reads CSVEGGGSYEQYF. The CDR3 nucleotides are TGCAGCGTTGAAGGAGGGGGCTCCTACGAGCAGTACTTC.

This clone was counted between two and nine times. This chain connects TRBV7-2 to TRBJ1-5; D possibly corresponds to TRBD1 (5 bases). The CDR3 has 14 amino acids. Germline V gives CDR1 SGHTA, CDR2 FQGNSA. Trimming removed 4 bases from V and 6 bases from J, with 13 bases in between. The CDR3 sequence is CASSSAGGVQPQHF. CDR3 DNA: TGTGCCAGCAGCTCAGCCGGGGGTGTTCAGCCCCAGCATTTT.

V and J are TRBV14 and TRBJ1-1, with 7 nucleotides matching TRBD1. Germline V lookup: CDR1 SGHDN, CDR2 FVKESK. V trimming: 4 bases; J trimming: 7 bases; junction bases outside the gene matches: 15. This CDR3 has 16 amino acids. Written as DNA, the CDR3 is TGTGCCAGCAGCCCACAAACCGGGGGACAGTTGAATGAAGCTTTCTTT. It translates to CASSPQTGGQLNEAFF.

The chain carries TRBV2 and TRBJ2-5, with D tentatively TRBD1 (5 bases). V dropped 1 base and J dropped 4 bases, with 22 bases sitting between them. CDR1 and CDR2 (germline): SNHLY, FYNNEI. This CDR3 is 18 amino acids long. CDR3 protein: CASSEGRVSLFGRETQYF. The DNA of the CDR3 is TGTGCCAGCAGTGAAGGCAGGGTTTCGTTGTTTGGAAGAGAGACCCAGTACTTC.

The chain employs TRBV7-2 and TRBJ2-1, with TRBD2 as a possible D gene (5 bases). V was shortened by 7 bases and J by 5 bases, with 15 bases between the two germline ends. CDR1 is SGHTA and CDR2 is FQGNSA in the germline V gene. The CDR3 totals 14 residues. The CDR3 coding sequence is TGTGCCAGCAATAAGAGGGATCTAAACAATGAGCAGTTCTTC. It encodes CASNKRDLNNEQFF.

The rearrangement joins TRBV2 to TRBJ2-7, with D tentatively TRBD2 (5 bases). The CDR3 spans 13 residues. Germline values: CDR1 SNHLY, CDR2 FYNNEI. Trimming took 0 bases from V and 6 from J, leaving 9 bases between them. The CDR3 reads CASSEARTFEQYF. DNA for the CDR3: TGTGCCAGCAGTGAAGCCCGGACTTTCGAGCAGTACTTC.

This chain connects TRBV11-3 to TRBJ2-5, with a possible D match to TRBD2 (6 bases). The V gene's germline CDR1 is SGHNT and CDR2 YENEEA. This CDR3 has 15 residues. Trimming removed 1 base at V and 5 bases at J, with 14 bases between. In DNA form, the CDR3 reads TGTGCCAGCAGCTTAGGGGCGGGATTGGATGAGACCCAGTACTTC. Amino acid sequence: CASSLGAGLDETQYF.

This clone was recorded a few times. V and J are TRBV10-2 and TRBJ1-2; 8 bases fit TRBD1. The CDR3 sequence is 13 residues long. From germline, CDR1 is WSHSY and CDR2 SAAADI. The ends lost 6 bases at V and 6 bases at J; junction bases unmatched: 6. The CDR3 nucleotides read TGCGCCAGCAGCCAGACAGGGGAGGATGGCTACACCTTC. Protein product: CASSQTGEDGYTF.

The J gene is TRBJ1-5, the V gene TRBV6-5; no definite D call. This CDR3 is built from 13 residues. V gave up 0 bases and J gave up 7 bases, with 7 bases separating them. CDR1 is MNHEY and CDR2 is SVGAGI in the germline V gene. CDR3 nucleotide sequence: TGTGCCAGCAGTTACTCGAGGGTCCAGCCCCAGCATTTT. Its protein is CASSYSRVQPQHF.

V gene TRBV30 combines with J gene TRBJ2-3; D gene uncertain. This CDR3 is built from 15 residues. The germline V gene encodes CDR1 GTSNPN and CDR2 SVGIG (reference sequence). DNA for the CDR3: TGTGGGGCAGTCTTAGTGGGTTCCAACACAGATACGCAGTATTTT. This gives the protein CGAVLVGSNTDTQYF.

The rearrangement links TRBV10-2 to TRBJ1-1; TRBD1 agrees at 8 bases. V lost 1 base and J lost 5; bases outside the gene matches: 9. The CDR3 is 16 amino acids. Germline V gives CDR1 WSHSY, CDR2 SAAADI. The CDR3 sequence: CASSEWGQGAMTEAFF. CDR3 bases: TGCGCCAGCAGTGAGTGGGGTCAGGGGGCAATGACTGAAGCTTTCTTT.

The V call is TRBV11-2, the J call TRBJ2-1, with 7 bases aligning to TRBD2. The trim removed 6 bases at V and 10 bases at J, leaving 9 bases unmatched. This CDR3 has 13 residues. The V gene's germline CDR1 is SGHAT and CDR2 FQNNGV. Written as DNA, the CDR3 is TGTGCCAGCAGGGAAACTAGCGTTCAAGAGCAGTTCTTC. This codes for CASRETSVQEQFF.

The chain couples TRBV10-3 to TRBJ1-4, with 7 bases aligning to TRBD1. Germline V gene data show CDR1 as ENHRY and CDR2 as SYGVKD. The trim removed 6 bases at V and 3 bases at J, leaving 7 bases unmatched. CDR3 length: 15 amino acids. CDR3 sequence (DNA): TGTGCCATCAGACTGTCGGGACAGCCTAATGAAAAACTGTTTTTT. Protein product: CAIRLSGQPNEKLFF.

The rearrangement joins TRBV24-1 to TRBJ2-7, with 11 bases aligning to TRBD1. CDR1 is KGHDR and CDR2 is SFDVKD in the germline V gene. The CDR3 covers 13 residues. With 10 bases clipped from V and 3 bases from J, the junction kept 4 bases outside the gene matches. The CDR3, as DNA: TGTGCCACTCCAGGGACAGGGGGCTACGAGCAGTACGTC. Its translation: CATPGTGGYEQYV.

This chain connects TRBV5-8 to TRBJ2-7, with TRBD2 identical over 10 bases. The germline V gene encodes CDR1 SGHTS and CDR2 YDEGEE. The V and J ends lost 7 bases and 2 bases, in that order; junction bases with no gene match: 3. This CDR3 has 13 residues. CDR3 DNA sequence: TGTGCCAGCCAACTAGCGGGGACCTACGAGCAGTACTTC. Residues: CASQLAGTYEQYF. The full variable domain, completed using reference TRBV5-8 and TRBJ2-7, is EAGVTQSPTHLIKTRGQQATLRCSPISGHTSVYWYQQALGLGLQFLLWYDEGEERNRGNFPPRFSGRQFPNYSSELNVNALELEDSALYLCASQLAGTYEQYFGPGTRLTVT.